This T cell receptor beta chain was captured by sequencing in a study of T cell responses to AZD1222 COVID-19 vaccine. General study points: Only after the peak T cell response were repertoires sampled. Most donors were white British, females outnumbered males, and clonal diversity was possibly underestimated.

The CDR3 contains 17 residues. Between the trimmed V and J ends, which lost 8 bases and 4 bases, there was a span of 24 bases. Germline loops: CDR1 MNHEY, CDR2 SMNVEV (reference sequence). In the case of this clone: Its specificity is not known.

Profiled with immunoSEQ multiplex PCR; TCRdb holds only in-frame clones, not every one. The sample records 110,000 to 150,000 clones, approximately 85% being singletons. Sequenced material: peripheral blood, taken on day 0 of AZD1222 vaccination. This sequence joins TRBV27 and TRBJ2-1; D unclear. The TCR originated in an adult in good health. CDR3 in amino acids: CASRHSSIDPFYNEQFF. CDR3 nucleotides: TGTGCCAGCCGCCATTCGTCTATCGACCCATTTTACAATGAGCAGTTCTTC.